This T cell receptor beta chain was sequenced during a study of early T cells in non-severe SARS-CoV-2 infection (dated by TCRdb to the early 2020s). Study-level background: Because TCR sequencing was done on bulk RNA from unsorted whole blood, the alpha and beta chains could not be paired.

This clonotype was seen at least ten times. Its antigen is not yet known. Nothing much larger sits one base from this clone, and base qualities are not available. Library method: 5' RACE. The reads were generated on a NextSeq 500. In the TCR library protocol, unique molecular identifiers were attached to individual cDNA molecules to correct for PCR bias and sequencing error. Sequencing covered both TCR alpha and beta chains, and within each sample the abundances of alpha and beta sequences were tightly co-correlated. As for the original processing: Decombinator V4 was used to perform V gene, J gene and CDR3 annotation of TCR sequences. Expanded TCRs were defined as changing significantly between any two time points under a Poisson model with p below 0.0001. TCR abundances were normalised to the total number of TCRs sequenced per sample and expressed as counts per million. MAIT TCRs were defined by TRAV1-2 paired with TRAJ12, TRAJ20 or TRAJ33, and iNKT TCRs by TRAV10 paired with TRAJ18. VDJdb, accessed on 1 November 2021, was searched for TCRs annotated for CMV, EBV and SARS-CoV-2, and TCRs annotated for more than one antigen were excluded. TCRdb reprocessing: public reads trimmed at Q25 with fastp, clones called with MiXCR, in-frame beta chains kept. Entries are consolidated by CDR3 protein sequence, retaining the most common genes and DNA. These V and J calls derive from TCRdb rather than the authors' analysis. This sample holds about 70,000 distinct CDR3 sequences; approximately 12% were observed only once. About 1.3% of the sample comes from the top ten.

Measured from the cysteine to the phenylalanine, the CDR3 is 14 residues long. Solely the CDR3 DNA is kept, with 42 bases framed from the first base. The germline V gene gives CDR1 as LGHNT and CDR2 as FRNRAP. The V and J ends are trimmed by 0 bases and 2 bases, leaving 7 bases between them. Set within a cohort of healthcare workers in London, UK, this nested case-control study involved weekly PCR testing of nasopharyngeal swabs along with blood sampling. Healthcare workers were recruited during the week of the UK lockdown, between 23 and 31 March 2020, and followed weekly for up to 16 weeks. Findings and caveats that apply to the study as a whole: VDJdb matching was skewed toward anti-spike CD8 responses, so virus-specific expansions were likely underestimated and private and CD4 specificities were missed.

In this chain, TRBV12-5 is recombined with TRBJ1-1; the D segment cannot be called with confidence. The specimen was whole blood. This TCR derives from an adult who was a healthcare worker with PCR-confirmed SARS-CoV-2 infection or an uninfected control (not recorded which). In nucleotide form, the sequence is TGTGCTAGTGGTTTGGTATCCCTTAACACTGAAGCTTTCTTT. It translates to CASGLVSLNTEAFF.